This TCR beta chain was found in a study of blood T cell repertoires in COVID-19. Study-wide background: T cells, B-cell-depleted T cells, or PBMCs supplied cDNA or gDNA.

Assignment of participants to cohorts was predicated upon participant-reported clinical history. The CDR3 totals 14 residues. V lost 4 bases and J 12 bases, leaving 21 bases between the germline ends. CDR1 and CDR2 from the germline V gene are SGHVS and FQNEAQ. The protocol was immunoSEQ multiplex PCR, while the TCRdb copy is restricted to in-frame clones and leaves out a portion. The sample has under 450,000 clones, approximately 87% seen once. The chain combines TRBV7-8 with TRBJ1-2; D call uncertain. Sequenced: PBMCs or T cells enriched from blood (not recorded which). The clonotype originates from a man aged 30 to 39 who had recovered from COVID-19. Written as DNA, the CDR3 is TGTGCCAGCAGCTCCTTCGACATTTCCGGAAAGGACACCTTC. Translation gives CASSSFDISGKDTF.